Below, 30 T cell receptor beta chains from the same sample are listed, as sequenced in a study of vaccination and CD4 T cells after COVID-19. Their antigen targets remain unknown. The Oncomine TCR Beta short-read assay was what sequenced the DNA obtained from cultured CD4+ T cells. Each CDR3 protein gets one entry after TCRdb re-called the PCR reads with MiXCR. Here the sample spans some 10,000 distinct CDR3 sequences, about 42% being singletons. As to treatment: roughly 10-day PBMC culture with coronavirus spike peptide pools or control peptides (ViraFEST assay). Sequenced input: CD4+ T cells from blood, cultured in vitro. The receptors here all came from a human donor who had recovered from COVID-19.

This chain uses TRBV10-1 with TRBJ1-2; 7 bases are a match to TRBD1. Germline CDR1 reads WNHNN; CDR2 reads SYGVQD (reference sequence). CDR3 length: 18 amino acids. V lost 0 bases, J lost 4 bases, and 14 bases stayed unmatched. The chain's CDR3 is CASSESRPRDRAFYGYTF. The CDR3 DNA reads TGCGCCAGCAGTGAGTCGCGGCCCCGGGACAGAGCTTTCTATGGCTACACCTTC.

The chain has TRBV30 and TRBJ1-2, with D maybe TRBD1 (6 bases). Germline CDR1 is GTSNPN and CDR2 is SVGIG (reference sequence). The CDR3 runs to 15 residues. V was trimmed by 5 bases and J by 4 bases, leaving 20 bases between them. This CDR3 reads CAWSTTTGVLYGYTF. CDR3 DNA: TGTGCCTGGTCTACAACGACAGGAGTCCTCTATGGCTACACCTTC.

The rearrangement joins TRBV20-1 to TRBJ2-2, with 7 bases identical to TRBD2. V gave up 4 bases and J gave up 4 bases; unmatched junction bases: 6. The CDR3 consists of 14 residues. Germline lookup yields CDR1 DFQATT and CDR2 SNEGSKA (reference sequence). Here the CDR3 reads CSATRGLSTGELFF. The CDR3, as DNA: TGCAGTGCTACGAGGGGACTAAGCACCGGGGAGCTGTTTTTT.

The chain employs TRBV3-1 and TRBJ2-1; D gene uncertain. CDR1 LGHDT and CDR2 YNNKEL come from the germline V gene (reference sequence). The CDR3 is made up of 11 amino acids. V lost 1 base and J lost 12, with 7 bases in between. This CDR3 is CASSQVRRQFF. CDR3 bases: TGTGCCAGCAGCCAAGTCAGAAGGCAGTTCTTC.

The DNA for the CDR3 is TGCAGTGCGCACCCCCTCGGCTCCCGCACAGATACGCAGTATTTT. It specifies CSAHPLGSRTDTQYF. V and J are TRBV20-1 and TRBJ2-3, with D unresolved. The CDR3 is 15 residues long. V was clipped by 6 bases and J by 1 base, with 17 bases between them. Germline CDR1 is DFQATT and CDR2 is SNEGSKA (reference sequence).

This rearrangement joins TRBV10-3 to TRBJ1-2; the D gene is possibly TRBD1 (6 bases). Trimming shortened V by 7 bases and J by 4 bases, and 10 bases separated the two germline ends. This CDR3 is built from 12 residues. Per germline, CDR1 ENHRY and CDR2 SYGVKD. CDR3 bases: TGTGCCATCACCGAGGGGGGCTATGGCTACACCTTC. Translated: CAITEGGYGYTF.

This chain links TRBV19 with TRBJ1-2, with D possibly matching TRBD1 (6 bases). The CDR3 totals 14 residues. V dropped 3 bases and J dropped 0 bases, with 8 bases sitting between them. The germline V gene has CDR1 LNHDA and CDR2 SQIVND (reference sequence). This chain's CDR3 is CASSIPGANYGYTF. Here the CDR3 DNA reads TGTGCCAGTAGTATTCCAGGGGCTAACTATGGCTACACCTTC.

This chain connects TRBV12-3 or TRBV12-4 to TRBJ1-5; D is uncertain. The length of the CDR3 is 15 residues. Trimming took 11 bases from V and 0 from J, leaving 17 bases between them. The CDR3 sequence: CASVPTVNSNQPQHF. CDR3 DNA: TGTGCCTCAGTACCGACGGTAAATAGCAATCAGCCCCAGCATTTT.

This clonotype was seen a few times. The CDR3 reads CASSFRGLNSPLHF. Here the CDR3 DNA reads TGTGCCAGCAGCTTCAGGGGCTTGAATTCACCCCTCCACTTT. This chain joins TRBV5-6 and TRBJ1-6; D perhaps matches TRBD1 (6 bases). V lost 2 bases, J lost 7 bases, and 10 bases lay in between. Germline assignment: CDR1 SGHDT and CDR2 YYEEEE. This CDR3 is 14 amino acids long.

The V call is TRBV7-9, the J call TRBJ2-3, with D possibly TRBD2 on 7 matching bases. The length of the CDR3 is 18 residues. CDR1 and CDR2 (germline): SEHNR, FQNEAQ (reference sequence). Trimming left V 5 bases short and J 1 base short, with 22 bases between. CDR3 bases: TGTGCCAGCAGCGGGGGGCGTGGGGGGGCGCCCCGCACAGATACGCAGTATTTT. This codes for CASSGGRGGAPRTDTQYF.

The table lists this clonotype with a few counts. The chain combines TRBV27 with TRBJ1-6; a possible D gene is TRBD1 (6 bases). CDR3 length: 14 amino acids. Trimming removed 6 bases at V and 13 bases at J, with 19 bases between. Germline values: CDR1 MNHEY, CDR2 SMNVEV (reference sequence). The chain's CDR3 is CASRSTGPGSPLHF. The CDR3 DNA is TGTGCCAGCAGATCCACAGGGCCCGGTTCGCCCCTCCACTTT.

This clonotype was observed a few times. The V gene is TRBV9, the J gene TRBJ1-1; no clear D gene. Trimming took 4 bases from V and 3 from J, leaving 10 bases between them. Germline V CDR1 and CDR2: SGDLS, YYNGEE. The CDR3 length is 13 residues. The CDR3 region is CASSTGAYTEAFF. In DNA form, the CDR3 reads TGTGCCAGCAGCACCGGTGCGTACACTGAAGCTTTCTTT.

Written as DNA, the CDR3 is TGTGCCAGCAATAAGGGGACAGGTCTCTACGAGCAGTACTTC. Translating gives CASNKGTGLYEQYF. The chain couples TRBV6-1 to TRBJ2-7, with TRBD1 identical over 8 bases. This CDR3 is built from 14 residues. Germline-derived CDR1 and CDR2 are MNHNS and SASEGT. V was clipped by 7 bases and J by 3 bases; unmatched bases: 8.

The V call is TRBV10-3, the J call TRBJ2-1, with 7 positions matching TRBD1. Germline values: CDR1 ENHRY, CDR2 SYGVKD. J gave up 5 bases and V 4 bases, and 5 bases lay outside the gene matches. CDR3 length equals 14 residues. CDR3 nucleotide sequence: TGTGCCATCAGTGGGGACAGAAACAACAATGAGCAGTTCTTC. This gives the protein CAISGDRNNNEQFF.

This clonotype has only one observation. This sequence joins TRBV20-1 and TRBJ1-1, with TRBD1 matching over 8 bases. V was pared by 5 bases and J by 1 base, with 6 bases of the junction left unmatched. In germline, CDR1 is DFQATT, CDR2 SNEGSKA (reference sequence). The CDR3 runs to 14 residues. CDR3 amino acids: CSAPSQGANTEAFF. The CDR3 coding sequence is TGCAGTGCTCCCTCTCAGGGGGCGAACACTGAAGCTTTCTTT.

The chain employs TRBV6-5 and TRBJ1-4; 7 bases are a match to TRBD1. Germline V gives CDR1 MNHEY, CDR2 SVGAGI. V lost 2 bases to trimming and J lost 3 bases; unmatched junction nucleotides: 3. The CDR3 is 15 amino acids. CDR3 coding DNA: TGTGCCAGCAGTTACGGACAGGCCTCTAATGAAAAACTGTTTTTT. As protein: CASSYGQASNEKLFF.

This clonotype turned up a few times. This chain connects TRBV10-3 to TRBJ2-3; D is perhaps TRBD2 (6 bases). This CDR3 is built from 15 residues. CDR1 and CDR2 from the germline V gene are ENHRY and SYGVKD. With 3 bases removed from V and 1 base from J, the gap between germline ends came to 11 bases. Here the CDR3 reads CAISEQRAGTDTQYF. In DNA form, the CDR3 reads TGTGCCATCAGTGAACAGCGGGCGGGCACAGATACGCAGTATTTT.

The CDR3, as DNA: TGTGCCAGCAGCTCGATGTCCTACAATGAGCAGTTCTTC. Protein product: CASSSMSYNEQFF. The chain recombines TRBV7-2 with TRBJ2-1; D is uncertain. The germline V gene has CDR1 SGHTA and CDR2 FQGNSA. The CDR3 covers 13 residues. With 4 bases removed from V and 1 base from J, the gap between germline ends came to 5 bases.

This clonotype has more than one count but fewer than ten. The chain has TRBV5-4 and TRBJ1-2, with D possibly being TRBD1 (5 bases). The CDR3 is 15 residues long. The germline V and J ends were trimmed by 4 bases and 3 bases, with 16 bases remaining between them. The germline CDR1 and CDR2 sequences are SGHNT and YYREEE (reference sequence). CDR3 nucleotides: TGTGCCAGCAGCCTACCCCCCGGGGGGGACTATGGCTACACCTTC. It specifies CASSLPPGGDYGYTF.

This clonotype occurred a few times. This chain joins TRBV6-5 and TRBJ2-3, with a weak D call TRBD2 (5 bases). Germline CDR1 is MNHEY and CDR2 is SVGAGI. V lost 2 bases, J lost 6 bases, and 15 bases lay in between. The length of the CDR3 is 15 residues. The CDR3 sequence: CASSYERTPPDTQYF. CDR3 sequence (DNA): TGTGCCAGCAGTTACGAGCGGACCCCGCCCGATACGCAGTATTTT.

The V and J genes are TRBV6-5 and TRBJ1-5; a possible D gene is TRBD1 (6 bases). Germline assignment: CDR1 MNHEY and CDR2 SVGAGI. The germline V and J ends were trimmed by 0 bases and 0 bases, with 24 bases remaining between them. There are 21 residues in the CDR3. CDR3 loop: CASSYSFGWDTLGFSNQPQHF. The CDR3 DNA reads as TGTGCCAGCAGTTACTCGTTCGGGTGGGACACCCTGGGGTTTAGCAATCAGCCCCAGCATTTT.

J is TRBJ2-1 and V is TRBV7-2; 9 bases map to TRBD2. This CDR3 is 15 amino acids long. V was clipped by 7 bases and J by 5 bases; unmatched bases: 9. CDR1 is SGHTA, CDR2 FQGNSA, per germline. In nucleotides, the CDR3 is TGTGCCAGCATGCGGGGGGGGACCTTTCACAATGAGCAGTTCTTC. Protein sequence: CASMRGGTFHNEQFF.

This clonotype occurred a few times. The chain has TRBV19 and TRBJ1-1, with 7 bases aligning to TRBD1. Germline lookup yields CDR1 LNHDA and CDR2 SQIVND (reference sequence). The CDR3 runs to 14 residues. Losses at the gene ends were 7 bases for V and 3 bases for J; bases not matched to a gene: 8. This CDR3 is CASIPTGKDTEAFF. In DNA form, the CDR3 reads TGTGCCAGTATTCCGACAGGGAAGGACACTGAAGCTTTCTTT.

The V and J genes are TRBV4-3 and TRBJ2-1; 7 positions agree with TRBD2. Germline-derived CDR1 and CDR2 are LGHNA and YSLEER. The CDR3 contains 16 residues. Trimming took 4 bases from V and 4 from J; bases not matched to a gene: 10. The CDR3: CASSPVWGGTYNEQFF. For the CDR3, the DNA is TGCGCCAGCAGCCCTGTATGGGGGGGAACATACAATGAGCAGTTCTTC.

This clonotype was counted only a few times. This chain joins TRBV7-9 and TRBJ1-2; no definite D call. Between the trimmed V and J ends, which lost 5 bases and 3 bases, there was a span of 10 bases. The germline CDR1 and CDR2 sequences are SEHNR and FQNEAQ (reference sequence). The length of the CDR3 is 13 residues. For the CDR3, the DNA is TGTGCCAGCAGCCGACGGACGGACTATGGCTACACCTTC. It translates to CASSRRTDYGYTF.

Comment on this clonotype: One end of the junction varies from germline; a read error may be responsible. This rearrangement joins TRBV7-7 to TRBJ1-1; 7 bases align to TRBD1. The CDR3 covers 13 residues. Germline V lookup: CDR1 SSHAT, CDR2 FNYEAQ (reference sequence). The CDR3 DNA reads as TGTGCTAGCAGCCCAGACAGGGACACTGAAGCTTTCTTT. Translation: CASSPDRDTEAFF.

This chain uses TRBV2 with TRBJ2-3, with TRBD2 matching over 10 bases. The germline V gene encodes CDR1 SNHLY and CDR2 FYNNEI. The CDR3 contains 17 residues. The trim removed 6 bases at V and 2 bases at J, leaving 11 bases unmatched. The DNA of the CDR3 is TGTGCCAGCAGATTTAGCGGGGGGTATCCCTCCACAGATACGCAGTATTTT. As protein: CASRFSGGYPSTDTQYF.

The genes are TRBV5-4 and TRBJ2-5, with a weak D call TRBD1 (6 bases). This CDR3 is 15 amino acids long. Trimming took 1 base from V and 1 from J, leaving 11 bases between them. Germline lookup yields CDR1 SGHNT and CDR2 YYREEE (reference sequence). The CDR3 coding sequence is TGTGCCAGCAGCTTGTCGCAGGGGACCCAAGAGACCCAGTACTTC. Residues: CASSLSQGTQETQYF.

V gene TRBV7-8 combines with J gene TRBJ2-4; 7 nucleotides agree with TRBD1. The CDR3 is made up of 17 amino acids. The germline gives CDR1 SGHVS, CDR2 FQNEAQ. V trimming: 1 base; J trimming: 7 bases; junction bases outside the gene matches: 13. Here the CDR3 reads CASSLGDSVGGVNIQYF. The CDR3 bases are TGTGCCAGCAGCTTAGGGGACAGCGTTGGTGGGGTTAACATTCAGTACTTC.

The gene calls are TRBV11-2 and TRBJ1-2; D possibly corresponds to TRBD1 (6 bases). This CDR3 is 15 amino acids long. The V end was cut by 2 bases, the J end by 5 bases, with 15 bases between. From germline, CDR1 is SGHAT and CDR2 FQNNGV. DNA for the CDR3: TGTGCCAGCAGCTTAACAATAGGGGGGAGGTATGGCTACACCTTC. It yields the protein CASSLTIGGRYGYTF.